This TCR beta chain was sequenced for a study of blood T cell repertoires in COVID-19. Authors' data handling: How many nucleated cells were present was estimated from reference gene primer amplification. The table came from immunoSEQ multiplex PCR; TCRdb's copy has only in-frame clones and leaves some out. V, J and clone size are taken as reported in that table, and D and trimming were inferred from the DNA itself. This table holds about 120,000 clones, roughly nine tenths found once. V lost 1 base and J lost 0, with 10 bases in between. Germline CDR1 and CDR2: KGHSH and LQKENI. The CDR3 runs 15 residues.

This receptor was identified in a human donor in a cohort sampled during active COVID-19. The gene calls are TRBV18 and TRBJ2-7, with D possibly matching TRBD2 (6 bases). What was sequenced was peripheral blood. The CDR3 is CASSPRGRDSYEQYF. CDR3 nucleotide sequence: TGTGCCAGCTCACCACGAGGGCGGGACTCCTACGAGCAGTACTTC.